One T cell receptor (beta chain) is described in this entry. Its antigen is as yet unknown. The PCR contained 60 Vbeta and 13 Jbeta primers. Assay used: immunoSEQ multiplex PCR; TCRdb lists only in-frame clones, some missing. This sample has under 140,000 clones, with approximately 84% found just once. The ends were cut back, 5 bases at V and 2 bases at J, with 9 bases in the middle. Germline V gene sequence: CDR1 MDHEN, CDR2 SYDVKM. This CDR3 has 13 residues. These data are taken from a study of cytomegalovirus exposure and HLA in healthy donors. Study conclusions and caveats: TCR beta sequences reportedly predicted most subjects' HLA-A and HLA-B alleles accurately.

Sequencing was performed on PBMCs. The clonotype was recovered from a man aged 40-50 years in good health and CMV-seronegative. The gene calls are TRBV28 and TRBJ1-2; D gene uncertain. CDR3 coding DNA: TGTGCCAGCAGTCTTGCTGCGAACTATGGCTACACCTTC. Its translation: CASSLAANYGYTF.